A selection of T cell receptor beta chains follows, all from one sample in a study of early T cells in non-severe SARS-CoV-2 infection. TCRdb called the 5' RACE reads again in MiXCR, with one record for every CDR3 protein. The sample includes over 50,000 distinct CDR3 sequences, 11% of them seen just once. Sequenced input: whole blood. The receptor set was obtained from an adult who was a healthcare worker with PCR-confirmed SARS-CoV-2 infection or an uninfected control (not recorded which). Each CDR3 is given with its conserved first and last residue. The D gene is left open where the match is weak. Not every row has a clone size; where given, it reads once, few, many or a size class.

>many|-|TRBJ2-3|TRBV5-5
TGTGCCAGCAGCTTCAGCCCTAGCACAGATACGCAGTATTTT
CASSFSPSTDTQYF
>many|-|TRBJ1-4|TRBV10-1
TGCGCCAGCACTCTCCGGGAACTGTTTTTT
CASTLRELFF
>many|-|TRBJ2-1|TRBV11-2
TGTGCCAGCAGCCAACCGGTGTCTAGCCCGTTCTTC
CASSQPVSSPFF
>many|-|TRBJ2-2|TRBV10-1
TGCGCCAGCAGTTCAAACACCGGGGAGCTGTTTTTT
CASSSNTGELFF
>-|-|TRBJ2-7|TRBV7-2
TGTGCCAGCAGCTCGACCGGGCCGAACGAGCAGTACTTC
CASSSTGPNEQYF
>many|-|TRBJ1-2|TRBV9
TGTGCCAGCAGCGTAGAGGGCGGGGACGGAGGCTACACCTTC
CASSVEGGDGGYTF
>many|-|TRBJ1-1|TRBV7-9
TGTGCCAGCAGTTCCTCCGAGCAGGCTTTCTTT
CASSSSEQAFF
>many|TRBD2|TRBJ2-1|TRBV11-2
TGTGCCAGCAGCTTAGGGGCTAGCGGGGGGGCCCGTGAGCAGTTCTTC
CASSLGASGGAREQFF
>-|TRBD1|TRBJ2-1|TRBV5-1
TGCGCCAGCAGCAGTAAGACAGGGGGTCTCTACAATGAGCAGTTCTTC
CASSSKTGGLYNEQFF
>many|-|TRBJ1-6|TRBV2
TGTGCCAGCAGTGCAAGACAGGTGAATTCACCCCTCCACTTT
CASSARQVNSPLHF
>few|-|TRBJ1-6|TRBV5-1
TGCGCCAGCAGCTTGGAACCCACAGGGAGGATTTTAAGGTCACCCCTCCACTTT
CASSLEPTGRILRSPLHF
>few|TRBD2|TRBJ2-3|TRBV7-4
TGTGCCAGCAGCCCTGGTGGTAGCGGGGGGTCGACAGATACGCAGTATTTT
CASSPGGSGGSTDTQYF
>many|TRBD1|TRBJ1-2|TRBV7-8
TGTGCCAGCAGCTTAGCAGGGGGCGGCTACACCTTC
CASSLAGGGYTF
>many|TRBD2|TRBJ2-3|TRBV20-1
TGCAGTGCTCCCGGGACTAAGCGTGCCCTCACAGATACGCAGTATTTT
CSAPGTKRALTDTQYF
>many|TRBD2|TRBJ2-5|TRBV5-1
TGCGCCAGCGCCTACGCGGGGGGCCCCGAGGCCCAGTACTTC
CASAYAGGPEAQYF
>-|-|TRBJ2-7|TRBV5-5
TGTGCCAGCATCCCGGGACCTTTCTACGAGCAGTACTTC
CASIPGPFYEQYF
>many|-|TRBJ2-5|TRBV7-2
TGTGCCAGCAGTAGTACTAGGCAGGAGACCCAGTACTTC
CASSSTRQETQYF
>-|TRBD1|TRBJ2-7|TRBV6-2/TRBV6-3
TGTGCCAGCAGTGACAGGGGCGAAAAAACCTACGAGCAGTACTTC
CASSDRGEKTYEQYF
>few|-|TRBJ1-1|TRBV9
TGTGCCAGCAGCGTAGCGCGGAACACTGAAGCTTTCTTT
CASSVARNTEAFF
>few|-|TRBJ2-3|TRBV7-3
TGTGCCAGCAGCTTACCCGGGACGGATACGCAGTATTTT
CASSLPGTDTQYF
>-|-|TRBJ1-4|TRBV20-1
TGCAGTGCCCCACGGGGGACGGAAAATGAAAAACTGTTTTTT
CSAPRGTENEKLFF
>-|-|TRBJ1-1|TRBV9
TGTGCCAGCAGCGTTGAGACAGAGAACACTGAAGCTTTCTTT
CASSVETENTEAFF
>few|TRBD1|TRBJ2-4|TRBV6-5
TGTGCCAGCAGTCAAACGTCCCGGGACAGGGTCGGGATTCAGTACTTC
CASSQTSRDRVGIQYF
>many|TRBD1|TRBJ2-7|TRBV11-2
TGTGCCAGCAGCTTAGACTTAGGGACAGTGCCCTACGAGCAGTACTTC
CASSLDLGTVPYEQYF
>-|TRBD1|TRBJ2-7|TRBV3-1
TGTGCCAGCAGCCAAGATCCGGCAGGGGGAGACGAGCAGTACTTC
CASSQDPAGGDEQYF
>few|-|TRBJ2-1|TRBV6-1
TGTGCCAGCAGTGAATTTCAGGGTGGACACAATGAGCAGTTCTTC
CASSEFQGGHNEQFF
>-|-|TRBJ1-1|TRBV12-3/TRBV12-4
TGTGCCAGCAGTCCCGGGGTGGAGAACACTGAAGCTTTCTTT
CASSPGVENTEAFF
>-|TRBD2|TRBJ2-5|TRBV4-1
TGCGCCAGCAGTAAAGCGGGGGCCGGGTCACAAGAGACCCAGTACTTC
CASSKAGAGSQETQYF
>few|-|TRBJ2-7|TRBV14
TGTGCCAGCAGCCCCTGGGACACCCTCTACGAGCAGTACTTC
CASSPWDTLYEQYF